The source of this TCR beta chain is a study of T-cell memory formation after mild COVID-19. Concerning this clonotype itself: The antigen is unknown.

The CDR3 is made up of 14 amino acids. Trimming removed 0 bases from V and 4 bases from J, with 12 bases in between. Germline V gene data show CDR1 as GTSNPN and CDR2 as SVGIG (reference sequence). Study outcomes and limitations: Contracting CD4+ clones lay largely in CM and EM, with CD8+ ones residing in EMRA.

TCRdb re-derived calls from the 5' RACE reads in MiXCR, one entry per CDR3 protein. The profile covers some 410,000 distinct CDR3 sequences, with under 25% appearing a single time and 10% to 15% taken by the ten largest. The clonotype originates from an adult woman who had mild COVID-19 (a few samples of this study predate the infection). Cell type and time point are not known. The chain couples TRBV30 to TRBJ1-2, with TRBD1 as a possible D gene (5 bases). The source material was PBMCs or a T cell subset sorted from them (not recorded which). CDR3 residues: CAWSVPGTGYGYTF. The DNA for the CDR3 is TGTGCCTGGAGTGTACCAGGGACGGGCTATGGCTACACCTTC.